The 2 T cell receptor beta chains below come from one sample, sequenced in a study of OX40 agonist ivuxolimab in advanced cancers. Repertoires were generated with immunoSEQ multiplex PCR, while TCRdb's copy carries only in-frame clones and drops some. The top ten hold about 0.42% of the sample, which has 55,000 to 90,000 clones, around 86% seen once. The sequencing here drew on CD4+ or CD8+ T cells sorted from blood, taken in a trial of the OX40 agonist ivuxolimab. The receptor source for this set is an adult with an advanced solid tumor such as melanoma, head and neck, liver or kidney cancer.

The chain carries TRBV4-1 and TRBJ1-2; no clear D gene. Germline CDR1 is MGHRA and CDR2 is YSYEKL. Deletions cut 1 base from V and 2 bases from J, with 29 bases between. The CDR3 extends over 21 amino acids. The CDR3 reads CASSQGILSRQGREKNYGYTF. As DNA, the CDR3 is TGCGCCAGCAGCCAAGGAATTTTGTCGAGGCAAGGCCGGGAAAAAAACTATGGCTACACCTTC.

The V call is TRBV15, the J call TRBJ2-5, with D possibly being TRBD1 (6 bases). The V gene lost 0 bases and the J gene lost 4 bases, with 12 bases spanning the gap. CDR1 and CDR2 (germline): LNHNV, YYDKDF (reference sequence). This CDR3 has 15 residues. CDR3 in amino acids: CATSREPTGRETQYF. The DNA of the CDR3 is TGTGCCACCAGCAGAGAGCCAACAGGGAGAGAGACCCAGTACTTC.